Below, one T cell receptor beta chain is given with its context. Its antigen is not known. Any gene name here is a mouse gene name. With the read ending 4 residues before the CDR3 end, the germline J gene is used to fill in that end. The data stem from a study of CD8+ T cells in alopecia areata. The authors extracted RNA and reverse transcribed it into cDNA as the sequencing template. Method: immunoSEQ multiplex PCR; TCRdb's copy keeps in-frame clones and lacks some. Observed are roughly 120,000 clones, no singletons, with the top ten taking roughly 21%. In germline, CDR1 is NNHDY, CDR2 SYVADS. Trimming took off 0 bases at V and 3 bases at J, with 11 bases between the two ends. The CDR3 sequence is 15 residues long. Study-wide points: TCRs were shared less clearly across patients than in mice, possibly for HLA-related reasons.

The chain recombines TRBV13-3 with TRBJ2-5; D is perhaps TRBD1 (6 bases). The sequenced sample was lesional skin. The TCR was taken from a C3H/HeJ mouse with alopecia areata. The MHC haplotype of this mouse line is H2-k. Partial CDR3 DNA: TGTGCCAGCAGTGATGCTTGGACAGAACAAGAC. It yields the protein CASSDAWTEQD. The CDR3 in its entirety is CASSDAWTEQDTQYF. Variable domain in full (rest from reference TRBV13-3 and TRBJ2-5): EAAVTQSPRSKVAVTGGKVTLSCHQTNNHDYMYWYRQDTGHGLRLIHYSYVADSTEKGDIPDGYKASRPSQENFSLILELASLSQTAVYFCASSDAWTEQDTQYFGPGTRLLVL.